The sample holds a few counts of the clone carrying this TCR beta chain. As yet, its antigen is unknown. The source of the sample is a study of vaccination and CD4 T cells after COVID-19. Treatment reported: roughly 11-day PBMC culture with coronavirus spike peptide pools or control peptides (ViraFEST assay). Gathering of the CD4+ T cells, from the unexposed donor, took place before the COVID-19 pandemic (2011-2018). Sequencing of DNA taken from cultured CD4+ T cells relied on the Oncomine TCR Beta short-read assay. From the PCR reads, TCRdb called clonotypes with MiXCR, one entry per CDR3 protein. This sample carries several thousand distinct CDR3 sequences, around 46% of them seen once, and the ten largest clones take 25%. Germline CDR1 MNHNS, CDR2 SASEGT. This CDR3 is built from 13 residues. Deletions cut 6 bases from V and 0 bases from J, with 9 bases between.

The sample consisted of CD4+ T cells from blood, cultured in vitro. The genes are TRBV6-1 and TRBJ2-7, with D maybe TRBD1 (5 bases). The TCR comes from a human donor in good health. This CDR3 is CASRTVSSYEQYF. DNA for the CDR3: TGTGCCAGCAGGACAGTTAGCTCCTACGAGCAGTACTTC.